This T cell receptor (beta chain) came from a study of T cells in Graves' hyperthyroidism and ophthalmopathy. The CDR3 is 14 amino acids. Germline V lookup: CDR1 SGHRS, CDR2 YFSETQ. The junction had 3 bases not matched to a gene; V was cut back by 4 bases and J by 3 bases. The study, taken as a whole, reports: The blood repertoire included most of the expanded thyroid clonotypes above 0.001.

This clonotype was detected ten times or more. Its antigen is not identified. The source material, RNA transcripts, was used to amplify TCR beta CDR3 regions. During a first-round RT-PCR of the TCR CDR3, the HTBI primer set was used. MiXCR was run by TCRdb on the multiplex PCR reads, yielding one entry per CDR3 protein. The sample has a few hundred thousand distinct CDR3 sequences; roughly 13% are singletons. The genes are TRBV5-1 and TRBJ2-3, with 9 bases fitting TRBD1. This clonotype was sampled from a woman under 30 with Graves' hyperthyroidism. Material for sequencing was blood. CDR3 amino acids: CASSPGQGTDTQYF. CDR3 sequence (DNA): TGCGCCAGCAGCCCGGGACAGGGTACAGATACGCAGTATTTT.